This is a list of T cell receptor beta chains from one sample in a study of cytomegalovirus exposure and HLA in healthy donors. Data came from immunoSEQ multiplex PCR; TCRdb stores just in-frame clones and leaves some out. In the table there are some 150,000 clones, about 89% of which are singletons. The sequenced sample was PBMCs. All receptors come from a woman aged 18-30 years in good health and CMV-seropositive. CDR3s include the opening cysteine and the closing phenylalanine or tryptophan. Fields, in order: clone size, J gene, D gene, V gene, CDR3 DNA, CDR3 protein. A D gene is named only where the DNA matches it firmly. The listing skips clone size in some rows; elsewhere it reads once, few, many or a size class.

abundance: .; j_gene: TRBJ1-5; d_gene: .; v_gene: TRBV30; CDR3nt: TGTGCCTGGAGTGCCAGTTATAGCAATCAGCCCCAGCATTTT; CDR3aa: CAWSASYSNQPQHF
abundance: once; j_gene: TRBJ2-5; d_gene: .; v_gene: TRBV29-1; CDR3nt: TGCAGCGTTGAAAAAAGGGGAGGGCAGGGGGCACGAGGGGAGACCCAGTACTTC; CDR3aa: CSVEKRGGQGARGETQYF
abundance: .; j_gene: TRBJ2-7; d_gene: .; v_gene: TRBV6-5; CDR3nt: TGTGCCAGCAGTTACTATGGGGCACCCTACGAGCAGTACTTC; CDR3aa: CASSYYGAPYEQYF
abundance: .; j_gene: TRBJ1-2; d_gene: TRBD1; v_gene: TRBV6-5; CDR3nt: TGTGCCAGCAGTTTGAGTACGCAGGGGGTTGGTGGCTACACCTTC; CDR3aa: CASSLSTQGVGGYTF
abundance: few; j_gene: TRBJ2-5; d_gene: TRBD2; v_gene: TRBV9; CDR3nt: TGTGCCAGCAGCCCCTCGAGCGGGAGTACGTGGGAGACCCAGTACTTC; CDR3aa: CASSPSSGSTWETQYF
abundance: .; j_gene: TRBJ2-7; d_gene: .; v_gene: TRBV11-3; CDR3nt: TGTGCCAGCAGCTTTGCCCGAGGCTCCTACGAGCAGTACTTC; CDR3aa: CASSFARGSYEQYF
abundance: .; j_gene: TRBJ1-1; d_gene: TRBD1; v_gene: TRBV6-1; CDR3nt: TGTGCCAGCAGCCCCATCACAGGGGGCGCCGCTGAAGCTTTCTTT; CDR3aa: CASSPITGGAAEAFF
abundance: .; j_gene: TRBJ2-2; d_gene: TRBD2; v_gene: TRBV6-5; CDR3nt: TGTGCCAGCAGTTACGGGGAGGGCGGCACCGGGGAGCTGTTTTTT; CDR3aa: CASSYGEGGTGELFF
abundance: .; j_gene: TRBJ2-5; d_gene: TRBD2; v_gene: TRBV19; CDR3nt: TGTGCCAGTAGTATGGGACTAGCTCTGCCGGACCAGTACTTC; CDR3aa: CASSMGLALPDQYF
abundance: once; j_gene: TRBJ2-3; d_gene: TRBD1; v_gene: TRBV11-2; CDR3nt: TGTGCCAGCAGCGTGACAGGGGGCTCCACAGATACGCAGTATTTT; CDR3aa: CASSVTGGSTDTQYF
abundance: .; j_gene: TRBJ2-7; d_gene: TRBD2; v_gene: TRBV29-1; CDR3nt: TGCAGCGTTTGGCTAGCGGTAAGCTACGAGCAGTACTTC; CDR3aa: CSVWLAVSYEQYF
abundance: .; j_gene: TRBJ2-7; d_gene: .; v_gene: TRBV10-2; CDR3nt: TGCGCCAGCAGTGAGTGGGGGCCCGTCCTCGAGCAGTACTTC; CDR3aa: CASSEWGPVLEQYF
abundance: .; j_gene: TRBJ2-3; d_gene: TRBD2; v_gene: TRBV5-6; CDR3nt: TGTGCCAGCAGCTCGGCAACCCTACTAGCGGACACAGATACGCAGTATTTT; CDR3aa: CASSSATLLADTDTQYF
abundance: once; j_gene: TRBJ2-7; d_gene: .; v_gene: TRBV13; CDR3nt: TGTGCCAGCAGCTTTGGTGCGAGCTCCTACGAGCAGTACTTC; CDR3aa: CASSFGASSYEQYF
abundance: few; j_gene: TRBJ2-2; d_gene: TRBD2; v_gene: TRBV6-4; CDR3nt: TGTGCCAGCAGTGACTTAGGACTAGCGGGAGTTAAGGGCACCGGGGAGCTGTTTTTT; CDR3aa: CASSDLGLAGVKGTGELFF
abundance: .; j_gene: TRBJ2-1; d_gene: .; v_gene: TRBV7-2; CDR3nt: TGTGCCAGCAACCCAGGTGGGCCAGGGTACAATGAGCAGTTCTTC; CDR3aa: CASNPGGPGYNEQFF
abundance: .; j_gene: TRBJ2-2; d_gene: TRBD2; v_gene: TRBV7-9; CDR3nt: TGTGCCAGCAGCTTAAACGTTCTCGGGAGGGCCTTGGAGCTGTTTTTT; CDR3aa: CASSLNVLGRALELFF
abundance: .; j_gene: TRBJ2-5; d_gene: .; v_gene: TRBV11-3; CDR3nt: TGTGCCAGCAGCCCCCGGCTCGGCGGGAAGCAAGAGACCCAGTACTTC; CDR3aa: CASSPRLGGKQETQYF
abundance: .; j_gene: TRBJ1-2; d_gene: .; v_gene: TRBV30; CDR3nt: TGTGCCTGGAATGCGGGGAACAACTATGGCTACACCTTC; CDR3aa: CAWNAGNNYGYTF
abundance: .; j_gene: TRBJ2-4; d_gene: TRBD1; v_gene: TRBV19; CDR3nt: TGTGCCTGCAGACAGGGGAACTTAGTGGACATTCAGTACTTC; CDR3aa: CACRQGNLVDIQYF
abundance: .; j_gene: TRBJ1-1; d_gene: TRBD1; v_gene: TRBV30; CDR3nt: TGTGCCTGGAGTGTCGACAGGGGGTCTGAAGCTTTCTTT; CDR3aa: CAWSVDRGSEAFF
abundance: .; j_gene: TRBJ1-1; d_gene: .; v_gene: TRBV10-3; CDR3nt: TGTGCCATCAGAATCGGTGGTGAAGCTTTCTTT; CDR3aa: CAIRIGGEAFF
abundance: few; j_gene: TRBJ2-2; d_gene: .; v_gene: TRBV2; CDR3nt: TGTGCCAGCATCGAGCGGCCCGGGGAGCTGTTTTTT; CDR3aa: CASIERPGELFF
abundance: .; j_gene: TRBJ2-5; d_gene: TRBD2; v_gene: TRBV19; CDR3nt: TGTGCCAGTAGTTGGAGGCTAGCGGGCGAAGAGACCCAGTACTTC; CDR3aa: CASSWRLAGEETQYF
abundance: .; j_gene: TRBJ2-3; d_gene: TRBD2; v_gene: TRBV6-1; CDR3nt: TGTGCCAGCAGTGGCGGGAGGGCCACAGATACGCAGTATTTT; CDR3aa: CASSGGRATDTQYF
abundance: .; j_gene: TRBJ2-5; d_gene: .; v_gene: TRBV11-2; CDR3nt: TGTGCCAGCAGCTTAACCGCTAGCTCAGAGACCCAGTACTTC; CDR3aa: CASSLTASSETQYF
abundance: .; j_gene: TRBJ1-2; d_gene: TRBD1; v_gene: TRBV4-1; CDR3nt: TGCGCCAGCAGCCAAGAACTGAGGCAGGGGGCGCGGGGCTACACCTTC; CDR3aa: CASSQELRQGARGYTF
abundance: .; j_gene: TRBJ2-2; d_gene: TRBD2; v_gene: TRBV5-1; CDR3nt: TGCGCCGGCAGCACCGGACTAGCGGGAACCGGGGAGCTGTTTTTT; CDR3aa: CAGSTGLAGTGELFF
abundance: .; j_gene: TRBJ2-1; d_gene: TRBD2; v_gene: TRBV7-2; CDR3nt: TGTGCCAGCAGCTCAGCAGTCGGCGGGGGGAGCTCCTACAATGAGCAGTTCTTC; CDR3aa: CASSSAVGGGSSYNEQFF
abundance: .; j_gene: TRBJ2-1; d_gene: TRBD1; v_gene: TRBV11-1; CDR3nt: TGTGCCAGCAGCCAACGGACAGGCGTCTATATCAATGAGCAGTTCTTC; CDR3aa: CASSQRTGVYINEQFF
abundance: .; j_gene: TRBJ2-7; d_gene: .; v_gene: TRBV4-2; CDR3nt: TGTGCCAGCAGCCCGAAGACCGAAGCGGACTCCTACGAGCAGTACTTC; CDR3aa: CASSPKTEADSYEQYF
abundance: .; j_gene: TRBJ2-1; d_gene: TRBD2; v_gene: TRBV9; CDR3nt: TGTGCCAGCAGCGTCGGGACTAGCGGCTTTTACAATGAGCAGTTCTTC; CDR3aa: CASSVGTSGFYNEQFF
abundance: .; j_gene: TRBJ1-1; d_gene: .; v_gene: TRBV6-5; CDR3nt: TGTGCCAGCAGGGGACAAGGGGCTTTTGAAGCTTTCTTT; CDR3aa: CASRGQGAFEAFF
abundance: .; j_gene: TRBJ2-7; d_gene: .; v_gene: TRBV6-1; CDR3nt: TGTGCCAGCAGCCCCGACAGGTTGTTTGTCGAGCAGTACTTC; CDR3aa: CASSPDRLFVEQYF
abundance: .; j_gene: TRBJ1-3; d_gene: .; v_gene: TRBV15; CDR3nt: TGTGCCACCAGCAGAGTGGGGGCCCCGGACACCATATATTTT; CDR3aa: CATSRVGAPDTIYF
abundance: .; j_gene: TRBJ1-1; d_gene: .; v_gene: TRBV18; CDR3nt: TGTGCCAGCTCACCGAGCCTAATGAACACTGAAGCTTTCTTT; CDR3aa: CASSPSLMNTEAFF
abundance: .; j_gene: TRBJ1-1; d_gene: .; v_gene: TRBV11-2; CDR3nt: TGTGCCAGCAGCTTCGACAGATTGAACACTGAAGCTTTCTTT; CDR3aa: CASSFDRLNTEAFF
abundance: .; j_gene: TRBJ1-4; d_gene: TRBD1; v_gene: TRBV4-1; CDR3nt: TGCGCCAGCAGCCAACCTGGGACAGGGCGAAAAGAAAAACTGTTTTTT; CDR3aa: CASSQPGTGRKEKLFF
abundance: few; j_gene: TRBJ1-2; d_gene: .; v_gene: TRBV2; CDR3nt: TGTGCCAGCAGTCGGATCGGGAGCGTTGGCTACACCTTC; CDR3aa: CASSRIGSVGYTF
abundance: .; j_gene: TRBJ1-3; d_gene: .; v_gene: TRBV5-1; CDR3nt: TGCGCCAGCAGCCCAGGGGTGGCTGGAAACACCATATATTTT; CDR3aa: CASSPGVAGNTIYF
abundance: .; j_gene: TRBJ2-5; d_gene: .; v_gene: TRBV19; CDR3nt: TGTGCCAGTAGTATCGCAGGGGGAGGCTTACAAGAGACCCAGTACTTC; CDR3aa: CASSIAGGGLQETQYF
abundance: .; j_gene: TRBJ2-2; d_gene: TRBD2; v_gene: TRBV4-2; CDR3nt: TGTGCCAGCAGCCAAATAGGACTAGCGGGAGGTTCCACCGGGGAGCTGTTTTTT; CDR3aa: CASSQIGLAGGSTGELFF